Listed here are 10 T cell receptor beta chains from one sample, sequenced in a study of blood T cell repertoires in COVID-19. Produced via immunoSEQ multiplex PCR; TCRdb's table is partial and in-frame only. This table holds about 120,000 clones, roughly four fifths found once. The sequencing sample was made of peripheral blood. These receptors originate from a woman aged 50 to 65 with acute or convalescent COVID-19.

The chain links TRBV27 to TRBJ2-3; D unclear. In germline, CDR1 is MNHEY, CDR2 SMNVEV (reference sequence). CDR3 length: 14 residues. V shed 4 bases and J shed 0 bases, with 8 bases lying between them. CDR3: CASSYSRSTDTQYF. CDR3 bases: TGTGCCAGCAGTTACAGCCGTAGCACAGATACGCAGTATTTT.

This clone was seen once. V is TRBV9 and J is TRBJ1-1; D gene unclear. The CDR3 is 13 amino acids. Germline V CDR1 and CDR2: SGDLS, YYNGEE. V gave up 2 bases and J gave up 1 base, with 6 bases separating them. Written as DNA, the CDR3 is TGTGCCAGCAGCGTTATTCCGAACACTGAAGCTTTCTTT. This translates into CASSVIPNTEAFF.

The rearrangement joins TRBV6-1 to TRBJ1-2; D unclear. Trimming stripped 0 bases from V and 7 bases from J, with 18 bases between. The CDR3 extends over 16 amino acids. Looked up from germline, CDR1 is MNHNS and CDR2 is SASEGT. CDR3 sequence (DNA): TGTGCCAGCAGTGAAGCTCTCCTCTCAGTCTTCCGTGGCTACACCTTC. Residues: CASSEALLSVFRGYTF.

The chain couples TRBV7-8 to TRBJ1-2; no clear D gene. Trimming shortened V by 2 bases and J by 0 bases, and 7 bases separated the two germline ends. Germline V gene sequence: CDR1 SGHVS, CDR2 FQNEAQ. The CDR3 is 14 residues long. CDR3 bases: TGTGCCAGCAGCTTAAGCAGGACTAACTATGGCTACACCTTC. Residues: CASSLSRTNYGYTF.

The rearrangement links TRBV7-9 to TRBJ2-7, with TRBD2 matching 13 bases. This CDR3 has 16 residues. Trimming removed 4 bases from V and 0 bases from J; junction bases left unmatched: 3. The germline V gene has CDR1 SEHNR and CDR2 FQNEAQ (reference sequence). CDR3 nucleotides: TGTGCCAGCAGCTCAGGGACTAGCGGGGCCTCCTACGAGCAGTACTTC. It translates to CASSSGTSGASYEQYF. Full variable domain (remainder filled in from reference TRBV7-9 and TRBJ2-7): DTGVSQNPRHKITKRGQNVTFRCDPISEHNRLYWYRQTLGQGPEFLTYFQNEAQLEKSRLLSDRFSAERPKGSFSTLEIQRTEQGDSAMYLCASSSGTSGASYEQYFGPGTRLTVT.

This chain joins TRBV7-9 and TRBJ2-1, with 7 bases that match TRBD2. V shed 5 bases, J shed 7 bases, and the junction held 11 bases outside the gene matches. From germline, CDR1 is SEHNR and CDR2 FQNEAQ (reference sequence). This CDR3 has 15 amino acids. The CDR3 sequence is CASSLSGLRRNEQFF. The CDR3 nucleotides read TGTGCCAGCAGCCTTTCGGGACTAAGAAGAAATGAGCAGTTCTTC.

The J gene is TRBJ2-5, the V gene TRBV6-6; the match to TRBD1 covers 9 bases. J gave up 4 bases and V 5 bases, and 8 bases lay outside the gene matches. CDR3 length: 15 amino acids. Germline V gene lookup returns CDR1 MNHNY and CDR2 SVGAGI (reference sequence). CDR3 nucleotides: TGTGCCAGCAGTAAACAGGGGGCGCCTGGAGAGACCCAGTACTTC. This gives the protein CASSKQGAPGETQYF.

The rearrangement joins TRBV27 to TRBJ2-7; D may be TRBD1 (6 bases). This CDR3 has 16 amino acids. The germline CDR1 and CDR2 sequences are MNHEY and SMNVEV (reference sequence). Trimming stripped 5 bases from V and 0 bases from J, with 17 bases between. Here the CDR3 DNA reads TGTGCCAGCAGTGTCCTCAGGGGCGGAGCCTCCTACGAGCAGTACTTC. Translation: CASSVLRGGASYEQYF.

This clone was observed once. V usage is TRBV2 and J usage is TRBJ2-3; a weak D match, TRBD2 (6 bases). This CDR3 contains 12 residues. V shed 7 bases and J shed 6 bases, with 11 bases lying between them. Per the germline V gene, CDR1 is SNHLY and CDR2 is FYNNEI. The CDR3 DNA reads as TGTGCCAGCAATCTCCGGGGGGATACGCAGTATTTT. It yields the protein CASNLRGDTQYF.

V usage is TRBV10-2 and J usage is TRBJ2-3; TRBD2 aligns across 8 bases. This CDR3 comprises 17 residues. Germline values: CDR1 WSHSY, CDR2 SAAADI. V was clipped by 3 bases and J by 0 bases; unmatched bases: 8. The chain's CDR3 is CASSDSASGLSTDTQYF. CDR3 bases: TGCGCCAGCAGTGATTCTGCTAGCGGGCTCAGCACAGATACGCAGTATTTT.